This T cell receptor beta chain was captured in a study of tumor and adjacent non-tumor tissue in lung cancer. This sample's RNA came from whole unsorted tissue. With 4 bases removed from V and 6 bases from J, the gap between germline ends came to 10 bases. The CDR3 length is 13 residues. Three rounds of nested PCR, following a modified ARM-PCR protocol, produced the TCRbeta library. TCRdb fed the multiplex PCR reads into MiXCR, producing one record per CDR3 protein. This sample has 65,000 to 95,000 distinct CDR3 sequences, with around 80% found just once. The TCR sequence derives from a woman aged 45 to 65 with non-small cell lung cancer. Sample: lung tumor tissue. This chain connects TRBV12-3 or TRBV12-4 to TRBJ2-1; D call uncertain. The CDR3 sequence is CASSSQESNEQFF. For the CDR3, the DNA is TGTGCCAGCAGTTCTCAGGAGAGCAATGAGCAGTTCTTC.